This T cell receptor beta chain emerged from a study of blood T cell repertoires in COVID-19. About the research overall: Acute and convalescent COVID-19 specimens originated in the United States, Italy and Spain. In each case, the material was cDNA or gDNA derived from T cells, B-cell-depleted T cells, or PBMCs.

Germline V lookup: CDR1 MNHEY, CDR2 SVGAGI. Trimming removed 8 bases at V and 7 bases at J, with 14 bases between. CDR3 size: 12 residues. This clone has just a few counts. In the original processing: Estimates of nucleated cell counts were drawn from the amplification of reference gene primers. Only in-frame clones appear in the TCRdb table, and some are missing; sequencing was by immunoSEQ multiplex PCR. V and J calls and clone size are given by that table; D and trimming were obtained from the DNA. The data hold about 160,000 clones, with roughly 89% observed a single time. This receptor was taken from a woman in her 70s with COVID-19, enrolled during active disease. The genes are TRBV6-5 and TRBJ1-2, with D unresolved. The sequenced sample consisted of peripheral blood. CDR3 DNA sequence: TGTGCCAGCGCCGAAGGGAGGTCTGGCTACACCTTC. Translated: CASAEGRSGYTF.